Reported below is one T cell receptor beta chain. Trimming took 4 bases from V and 3 from J; bases not matched to a gene: 4. Germline V gene lookup returns CDR1 SGDLS and CDR2 YYNGEE. There are 15 residues in the CDR3. The sample belongs to a study of response to subunit inactivated influenza vaccine. TCRdb ran MiXCR on the RT-PCR reads and lists one entry per CDR3 protein. The sample lists under 200,000 distinct CDR3 sequences; about 12% were seen once. These data also featured in a second study, about T cells expressing NK-cell markers. From that study: Researchers built TCR beta cDNA using 5'RACE template switching with UMIs. Sorting was limited to alpha-beta TCR-expressing T cells with an anti-gamma-delta TCR antibody in several experiments.

This specimen was CD8+ T cells sorted from PBMCs, taken roughly 13 days after vaccination. The rearrangement links TRBV9 to TRBJ2-1; 10 bases agree with TRBD2. The TCR was taken from a man aged 45-60 years who received an inactivated influenza vaccine. The CDR3 region is CASSFGTSDYNEQFF. For the CDR3, the DNA is TGTGCCAGCAGCTTCGGGACTAGCGACTACAATGAGCAGTTCTTC.